Listed below are T cell receptor beta chains from one sample, sequenced in a study of cytomegalovirus exposure and HLA in healthy donors. Profiled with immunoSEQ multiplex PCR; TCRdb holds only in-frame clones, not every one. This sample carries about 130,000 clones, about three quarters of them seen once, and the ten largest clones take 0.85% to 1.3%. Sequencing was carried out using PBMCs. The origin of the receptors is a human donor in good health. The CDR3 runs from the conserved cysteine through the conserved F or W.

cdr3_length: 17
v_call: TRBV6-1
j_call: TRBJ1-6
cdr3_aa: CASSDRTGTSYNSPLHF

cdr3_length: 13
v_call: TRBV6-1
j_call: TRBJ2-1
cdr3_aa: CASLEGWGNEQFF

cdr3_length: 12
v_call: TRBV11-2
j_call: TRBJ1-1
cdr3_aa: CASSPTGGKAFF

cdr3_length: 14
v_call: TRBV5-1
j_call: TRBJ2-7
cdr3_aa: CASSPGQGEDEQYF

cdr3_length: 14
v_call: TRBV5-8
j_call: TRBJ2-3
cdr3_aa: CASSKTGITDTQYF

cdr3_length: 15
v_call: TRBV6-5
j_call: TRBJ2-7
cdr3_aa: CASSYQPGANHEQYF

cdr3_length: 12
v_call: TRBV29-1
j_call: TRBJ1-2
cdr3_aa: CSVLTESYGYTF

cdr3_length: 13
v_call: TRBV4-1
j_call: TRBJ1-1
cdr3_aa: CASSQAKNTEAFF

cdr3_length: 11
v_call: TRBV6-5
j_call: TRBJ2-1
cdr3_aa: CASALADEQFF

cdr3_length: 14
v_call: TRBV9
j_call: TRBJ1-5
cdr3_aa: CASSLGTGDQPQHF

cdr3_length: 11
v_call: TRBV5-6
j_call: TRBJ1-1
cdr3_aa: CASSLESAAFF

cdr3_length: 15
v_call: TRBV5-6
j_call: TRBJ1-2
cdr3_aa: CASSFGGQNFYGYTF

cdr3_length: 14
v_call: TRBV7-9
j_call: TRBJ2-7
cdr3_aa: CASSFPSEAYEQYF

cdr3_length: 15
v_call: TRBV7-2
j_call: TRBJ2-7
cdr3_aa: CASSGPEQGSYEQYF

cdr3_length: 16
v_call: TRBV7-9
j_call: TRBJ1-4
cdr3_aa: CSSSLISGSTNEKLFF